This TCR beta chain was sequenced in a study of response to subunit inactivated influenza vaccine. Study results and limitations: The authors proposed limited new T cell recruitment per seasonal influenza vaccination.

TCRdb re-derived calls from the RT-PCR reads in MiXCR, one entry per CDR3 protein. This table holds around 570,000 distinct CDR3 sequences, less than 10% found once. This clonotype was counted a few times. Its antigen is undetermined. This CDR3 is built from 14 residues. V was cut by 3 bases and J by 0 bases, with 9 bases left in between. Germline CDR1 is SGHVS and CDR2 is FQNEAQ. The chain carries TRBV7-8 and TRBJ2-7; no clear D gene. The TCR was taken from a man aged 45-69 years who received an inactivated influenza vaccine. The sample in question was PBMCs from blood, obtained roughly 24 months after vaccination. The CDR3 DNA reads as TGTGCCAGCAGCTTTAATCAGGACTCCTACGAGCAGTACTTC. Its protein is CASSFNQDSYEQYF.